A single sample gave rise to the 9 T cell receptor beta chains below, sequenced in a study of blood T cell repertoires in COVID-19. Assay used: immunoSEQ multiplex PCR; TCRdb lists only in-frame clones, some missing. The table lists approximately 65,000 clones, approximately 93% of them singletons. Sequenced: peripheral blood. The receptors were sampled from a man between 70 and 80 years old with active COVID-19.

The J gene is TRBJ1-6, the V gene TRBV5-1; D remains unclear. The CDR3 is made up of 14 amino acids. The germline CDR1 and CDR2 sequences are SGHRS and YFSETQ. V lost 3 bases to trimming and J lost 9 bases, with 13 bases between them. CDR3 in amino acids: CASSSPGEGSPLHF. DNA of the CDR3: TGCGCCAGCAGCTCCCCCGGGGAGGGTTCACCCCTCCACTTT.

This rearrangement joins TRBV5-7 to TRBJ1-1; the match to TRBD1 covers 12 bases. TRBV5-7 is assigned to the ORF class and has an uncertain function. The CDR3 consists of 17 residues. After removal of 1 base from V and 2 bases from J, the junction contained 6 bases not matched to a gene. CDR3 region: CASSLLGTGGANTEAFF. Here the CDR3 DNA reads TGTGCCAGCAGCTTGCTCGGGACAGGGGGCGCAAACACTGAAGCTTTCTTT.

The CDR3 region has the DNA TGCGCCAGCAGCTTGGCGGGAGGGACAGGGGACTATGGCTACACCTTC. It specifies CASSLAGGTGDYGYTF. This rearrangement joins TRBV5-1 to TRBJ1-2, with TRBD1 identical over 10 bases. The V gene's germline CDR1 is SGHRS and CDR2 YFSETQ. V was clipped by 0 bases and J by 3 bases; unmatched bases: 5. CDR3 length equals 16 residues.

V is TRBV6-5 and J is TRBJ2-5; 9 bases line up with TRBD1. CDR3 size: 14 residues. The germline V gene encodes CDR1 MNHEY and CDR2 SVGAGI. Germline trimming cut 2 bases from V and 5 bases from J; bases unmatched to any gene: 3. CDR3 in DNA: TGTGCCAGCAGTTACGGGGACAGGGTGGAGACCCAGTACTTC. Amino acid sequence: CASSYGDRVETQYF.

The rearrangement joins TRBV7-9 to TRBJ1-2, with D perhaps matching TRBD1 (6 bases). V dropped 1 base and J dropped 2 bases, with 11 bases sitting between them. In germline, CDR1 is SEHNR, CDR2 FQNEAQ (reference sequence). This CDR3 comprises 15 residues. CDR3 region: CASSLDSGANYGYTF. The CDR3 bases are TGTGCCAGCAGCTTAGATTCAGGGGCGAACTATGGCTACACCTTC.

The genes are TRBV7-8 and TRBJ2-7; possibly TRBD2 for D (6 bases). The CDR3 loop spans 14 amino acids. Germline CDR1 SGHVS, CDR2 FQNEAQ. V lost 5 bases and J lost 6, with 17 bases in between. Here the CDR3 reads CASSLGLSESEQYV. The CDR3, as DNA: TGTGCCAGCAGCCTGGGACTCTCAGAGTCCGAGCAGTACGTC.

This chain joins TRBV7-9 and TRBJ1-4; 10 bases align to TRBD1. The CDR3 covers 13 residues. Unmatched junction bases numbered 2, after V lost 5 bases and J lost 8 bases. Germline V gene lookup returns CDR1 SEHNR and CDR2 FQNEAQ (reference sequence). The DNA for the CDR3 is TGTGCCAGCAGCGGACAGGGGGAGGAAAAACTGTTTTTT. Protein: CASSGQGEEKLFF. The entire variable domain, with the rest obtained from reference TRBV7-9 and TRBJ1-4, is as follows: DTGVSQNPRHKITKRGQNVTFRCDPISEHNRLYWYRQTLGQGPEFLTYFQNEAQLEKSRLLSDRFSAERPKGSFSTLEIQRTEQGDSAMYLCASSGQGEEKLFFGSGTQLSVL.

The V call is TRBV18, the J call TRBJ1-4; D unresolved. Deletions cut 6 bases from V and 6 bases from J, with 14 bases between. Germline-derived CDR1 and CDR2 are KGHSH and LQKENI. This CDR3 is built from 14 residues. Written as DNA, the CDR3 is TGTGCCAGCTCGCCTGGGAGCCTCTATGAAAAACTGTTTTTT. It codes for CASSPGSLYEKLFF.

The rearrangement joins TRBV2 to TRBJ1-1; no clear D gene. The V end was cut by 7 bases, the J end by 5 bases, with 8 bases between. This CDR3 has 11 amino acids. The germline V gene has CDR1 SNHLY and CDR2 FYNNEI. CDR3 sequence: CASMRVTEAFF. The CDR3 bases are TGTGCCAGCATGCGGGTTACTGAAGCTTTCTTT.